The entry below gives a single T cell receptor beta chain sequence along with its context. The target antigen is unknown. This sample is drawn from a study of cytomegalovirus exposure and HLA in healthy donors. Whole-study findings and limits: Some TCR beta chains (approximately 180 of them) were listed as cytomegalovirus-associated.

The PCR contained 60 Vbeta and 13 Jbeta primers. Sequencing used immunoSEQ multiplex PCR; TCRdb keeps in-frame clones, though not all of them. The repertoire includes 95,000 to 150,000 clones, approximately 15% of them detected once, and under 2% sits in the top ten. The sequence was collected from a young woman in good health and CMV-seronegative. Sequenced: PBMCs.

This chain's CDR3 is CASSQGGNRGYTF. The CDR3 DNA reads TGCGCCAGCAGCCAAGGAGGGAATAGAGGCTACACCTTC. V gene TRBV4-1 combines with J gene TRBJ1-2, with unresolved D. Germline CDR1 MGHRA, CDR2 YSYEKL. CDR3 length: 13 amino acids. The germline V and J ends were trimmed by 1 base and 8 bases, with 11 bases remaining between them.